These 23 T cell receptor beta chains originate from one sample sequenced in a study of shared clonotypes between healthy human individuals. Sequencing used immunoSEQ multiplex PCR; TCRdb keeps in-frame clones, though not all of them. The repertoire has 2.3 million or so clones, 90% to 95% of them found once; the top ten carry approximately 0.4%. Sample: naive CD4+ T cells from PBMCs. Subset denoted: CD45RA+ positively selected. The receptors stem from a man between 18 and 29 years old in good health. Some clones in this sample may be carry-over from other donors' samples.

The chain uses TRBV29-1 and TRBJ1-2; D perhaps matches TRBD1 (5 bases). The CDR3 totals 12 residues. Germline V gives CDR1 SQVTM, CDR2 ANQGSEA. V lost 0 bases and J 7 bases, leaving 9 bases between the germline ends. The CDR3 DNA follows: TGCAGCGTTGAAGACCAGGGCAGTGGCTACACCTTC. Translated, it gives CSVEDQGSGYTF.

The chain links TRBV5-4 to TRBJ1-1, with 7 bases identical to TRBD1. Germline lookup yields CDR1 SGHNT and CDR2 YYREEE (reference sequence). The CDR3 has 15 residues. With V trimmed by 5 bases and J by 0 bases, 7 bases remained unmatched. In nucleotides, the CDR3 is TGTGCCAGCAGGGTTGGGACAGCCATGAACACTGAAGCTTTCTTT. This translates into CASRVGTAMNTEAFF.

The rearrangement joins TRBV30 to TRBJ1-4, with D unresolved. The V end was cut by 3 bases, the J end by 8 bases, with 7 bases between. The germline gives CDR1 GTSNPN, CDR2 SVGIG (reference sequence). The CDR3 runs to 11 residues. The chain's CDR3 is CAWRPDEKLFF. CDR3 coding DNA: TGTGCCTGGAGGCCCGACGAAAAACTGTTTTTT.

V is TRBV6-6 and J is TRBJ1-5, with TRBD1 matching 9 bases. The germline CDR1 and CDR2 sequences are MNHNY and SVGAGI (reference sequence). The CDR3 length is 15 residues. The V and J ends lost 6 bases and 9 bases, in that order; junction bases with no gene match: 12. DNA of the CDR3: TGTGCCAGCAGCCTAGGACAGGGGTCCCGGGGGCCCCAGCATTTT. Translating it yields CASSLGQGSRGPQHF.

As concerns this clone: This same CDR3 is encoded by further DNA sequences in the sample. The chain is built from TRBV18 and TRBJ2-7; D might be TRBD1 (7 bases). Trimming stripped 4 bases from V and 7 bases from J, with 11 bases between. The germline V gene has CDR1 KGHSH and CDR2 LQKENI. There are 12 residues in the CDR3. This CDR3 reads CASSQAGGEQYF. The DNA for the CDR3 is TGTGCCAGCTCACAGGCAGGGGGGGAGCAGTACTTC.

V and J are TRBV18 and TRBJ2-3, with D possibly TRBD2 on 6 matching bases. In germline, CDR1 is KGHSH, CDR2 LQKENI. The CDR3 runs to 18 residues. V was pared by 2 bases and J by 0 bases, with 18 bases between. CDR3 in DNA: TGTGCCAGCTCACCATATTCTAGCGCAGACACTAGCACAGATACGCAGTATTTT. Amino acid sequence: CASSPYSSADTSTDTQYF.

The chain links TRBV5-1 to TRBJ1-1; TRBD1 might be the D (5 bases). Deletions cut 1 base from V and 4 bases from J, with 11 bases between. Germline V gene lookup returns CDR1 SGHRS and CDR2 YFSETQ. CDR3 length: 14 residues. The CDR3: CASSLSAGGTEAFF. CDR3 DNA sequence: TGCGCCAGCAGCTTGTCGGCCGGGGGCACTGAAGCTTTCTTT.

V and J are TRBV28 and TRBJ2-7; 8 bases agree with TRBD1. The V segment lost 1 base and the J segment 3 bases; nucleotides outside the gene matches: 5. CDR3 length: 15 amino acids. Germline V gene data show CDR1 as MDHEN and CDR2 as SYDVKM. The CDR3 protein is CASSLFGTGSYEQYF. The CDR3 bases are TGTGCCAGCAGTTTATTTGGGACAGGAAGCTACGAGCAGTACTTC.

The V and J genes are TRBV19 and TRBJ2-4; no definite D call. CDR1 and CDR2 (germline): LNHDA, SQIVND (reference sequence). With 3 bases removed from V and 4 bases from J, the gap between germline ends came to 22 bases. CDR3 length: 18 amino acids. CDR3 nucleotide sequence: TGTGCCAGTAGTATGGGGTGGGTAGGCTCCAAGGGAAAAAACATTCAGTACTTC. Its protein is CASSMGWVGSKGKNIQYF.

This clone was recorded once. This CDR3 is also generated by other DNA sequences in the sample. The rearrangement joins TRBV11-2 to TRBJ2-1; D perhaps matches TRBD2 (6 bases). V dropped 1 base and J dropped 2 bases, with 12 bases sitting between them. Germline lookup yields CDR1 SGHAT and CDR2 FQNNGV. This CDR3 contains 16 residues. CDR3 nucleotides: TGTGCCAGCAGCTTAGGGGGTAGCGGCACCTACAATGAGCAGTTCTTC. Its translation: CASSLGGSGTYNEQFF.

The DNA of the CDR3 is TGTGCCAGCAGCCGTACAGGGGTTGGGCACTACGAGCAGTACTTC. Encoded protein: CASSRTGVGHYEQYF. The rearrangement joins TRBV6-5 to TRBJ2-7, with 7 bases aligning to TRBD1. The germline CDR1 and CDR2 sequences are MNHEY and SVGAGI. Trimming removed 6 bases from V and 3 bases from J; junction bases left unmatched: 11. This CDR3 is built from 15 residues.

The sample holds one count of this clone. The J gene is TRBJ2-7, the V gene TRBV5-8; D unresolved. CDR3 length: 14 amino acids. CDR1 and CDR2 from the germline V gene are SGHTS and YDEGEE. Trimming pared 0 bases from V and 1 base from J, leaving 8 bases between. CDR3 loop: CASSLVGGSYEQYF. CDR3 nucleotides: TGTGCCAGCAGCTTGGTGGGCGGTTCCTACGAGCAGTACTTC.

This chain connects TRBV28 to TRBJ1-1; 11 bases line up with TRBD1. Germline CDR1 is MDHEN and CDR2 is SYDVKM. CDR3 length equals 15 residues. The ends lost 10 bases at V and 4 bases at J; junction bases unmatched: 11. The CDR3 sequence is CATSRTGGTGTEAFF. Written as DNA, the CDR3 is TGTGCCACATCTAGGACAGGGGGCACGGGCACTGAAGCTTTCTTT.

This clone showed up just once. The chain links TRBV28 to TRBJ2-5; the match to TRBD2 covers 11 bases. J was trimmed by 5 bases and V by 4 bases; bases with no gene match: 6. CDR3 length equals 15 residues. Germline CDR1 is MDHEN and CDR2 is SYDVKM. CDR3 amino acids: CASSSSGRRRETQYF. The CDR3 DNA reads TGTGCCAGCAGTTCTAGCGGGAGGCGACGGGAGACCCAGTACTTC.

This chain connects TRBV4-3 to TRBJ1-4, with D possibly being TRBD1 (6 bases). The CDR3 length is 16 residues. Germline CDR1 and CDR2: LGHNA and YSLEER. V was trimmed by 5 bases and J by 0 bases, leaving 13 bases between them. The CDR3 loop reads CASSSRGHTTNEKLFF. CDR3 nucleotides: TGCGCCAGCAGCTCCCGGGGACATACAACTAATGAAAAACTGTTTTTT.

The chain is built from TRBV28 and TRBJ2-3, with 9 bases matching TRBD2. Trimming took 7 bases from V and 4 from J; bases not matched to a gene: 12. Germline V gives CDR1 MDHEN, CDR2 SYDVKM. The CDR3 extends over 16 amino acids. CDR3 nucleotides: TGTGCCAGCACCCTATGGGGTAGCGGGAGCGCAGATACGCAGTATTTT. Translating it yields CASTLWGSGSADTQYF.

Notes on this clone: Other nucleotide sequences in the sample specify the same CDR3. The chain carries TRBV9 and TRBJ2-1; 7 bases agree with TRBD2. The CDR3 has 15 residues. Germline V gene sequence: CDR1 SGDLS, CDR2 YYNGEE. V trimming: 2 bases; J trimming: 2 bases; junction bases outside the gene matches: 4. In DNA form, the CDR3 reads TGTGCCAGCAGCGTTTCGAGCGGGACCTACAATGAGCAGTTCTTC. It codes for CASSVSSGTYNEQFF. Full variable domain (rest looked up from reference TRBV9 and TRBJ2-1): DSGVTQTPKHLITATGQRVTLRCSPRSGDLSVYWYQQSLDQGLQFLIQYYNGEERAKGNILERFSAQQFPDLHSELNLSSLELGDSALYFCASSVSSGTYNEQFFGPGTRLTVL.

V and J are TRBV10-3 and TRBJ2-7, with TRBD1 matching over 7 bases. After removal of 0 bases from V and 0 bases from J, the junction contained 8 bases not matched to a gene. CDR1 and CDR2 (germline): ENHRY, SYGVKD. This CDR3 has 17 residues. The CDR3 here is CAISESASGGASYEQYF. CDR3 DNA: TGTGCCATCAGTGAGTCCGCTTCAGGGGGAGCCTCCTACGAGCAGTACTTC.

The chain uses TRBV5-6 and TRBJ2-5, with D unresolved. The CDR3 length is 14 residues. Germline values: CDR1 SGHDT, CDR2 YYEEEE. The V end was cut by 1 base, the J end by 1 base, with 8 bases between. CDR3 region: CASSLRTIQETQYF. Written as DNA, the CDR3 is TGTGCCAGCAGCTTGCGAACAATCCAAGAGACCCAGTACTTC. Based on the CDR3 plus reference TRBV5-6 and TRBJ2-5, the full variable domain is DAGVTQSPTHLIKTRGQQVTLRCSPKSGHDTVSWYQQALGQGPQFIFQYYEEEERQRGNFPDRFSGHQFPNYSSELNVNALLLGDSALYLCASSLRTIQETQYFGPGTRLLVL.

This clone appeared a single time. The chain carries TRBV18 and TRBJ2-3; TRBD1 matches 9 bases. The CDR3 sequence is 18 residues long. The V segment lost 4 bases and the J segment 1 base; nucleotides outside the gene matches: 12. The germline gives CDR1 KGHSH, CDR2 LQKENI. In DNA form, the CDR3 reads TGTGCCAGCTCACTCCGAACCGGGACAGGGAGTGGCACAGATACGCAGTATTTT. Amino acids: CASSLRTGTGSGTDTQYF.

The J gene is TRBJ1-6, the V gene TRBV25-1, with 8 bases aligning to TRBD1. Germline values: CDR1 MGHDK, CDR2 SYGVNS. This CDR3 has 13 amino acids. With V trimmed by 6 bases and J by 10 bases, 5 bases remained unmatched. For the CDR3, the DNA is TGTGCCAGCAGGGACAGGGTTGGCTCACCCCTCCACTTT. It translates to CASRDRVGSPLHF.

J is TRBJ2-5 and V is TRBV19; the D is unclear. The V gene's germline CDR1 is LNHDA and CDR2 SQIVND (reference sequence). Trimming cost V 6 bases and J 3 bases, with 11 bases left between them. The CDR3 spans 13 residues. The DNA of the CDR3 is TGTGCCAGTAGCCGGACGGTAAAAGAGACCCAGTACTTC. Its protein is CASSRTVKETQYF. Looking up the rest from reference TRBV19 and TRBJ2-5 gives the full variable domain: DGGITQSPKYLFRKEGQNVTLSCEQNLNHDAMYWYRQDPGQGLRLIYYSQIVNDFQKGDIAEGYSVSREKKESFPLTVTSAQKNPTAFYLCASSRTVKETQYFGPGTRLLVL.

The V call is TRBV28, the J call TRBJ1-6; weak D call: TRBD1 (6 bases). Germline-derived CDR1 and CDR2 are MDHEN and SYDVKM. The V and J ends lost 8 bases and 10 bases respectively, with 18 bases between them. The length of the CDR3 is 14 residues. The CDR3 spells CASASQGRGSPLHF. The CDR3 DNA reads TGTGCCAGCGCTTCCCAGGGGAGAGGGTCACCCCTCCACTTT.